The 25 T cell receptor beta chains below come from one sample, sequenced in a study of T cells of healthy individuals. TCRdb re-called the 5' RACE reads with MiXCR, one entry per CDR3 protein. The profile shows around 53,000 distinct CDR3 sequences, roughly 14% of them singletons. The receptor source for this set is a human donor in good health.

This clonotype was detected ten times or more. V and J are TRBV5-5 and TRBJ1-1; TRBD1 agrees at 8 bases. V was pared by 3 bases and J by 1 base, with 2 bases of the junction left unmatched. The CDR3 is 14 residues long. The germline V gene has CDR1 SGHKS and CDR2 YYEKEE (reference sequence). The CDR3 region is CASSWQGANTEAFF. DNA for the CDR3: TGTGCCAGCAGCTGGCAGGGGGCGAACACTGAAGCTTTCTTT. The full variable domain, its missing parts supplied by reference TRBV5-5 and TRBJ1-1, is DAGVTQSPTHLIKTRGQQVTLRCSPISGHKSVSWYQQVLGQGPQFIFQYYEKEERGRGNFPDRFSARQFPNYSSELNVNALLLGDSALYLCASSWQGANTEAFFGQGTRLTVV.

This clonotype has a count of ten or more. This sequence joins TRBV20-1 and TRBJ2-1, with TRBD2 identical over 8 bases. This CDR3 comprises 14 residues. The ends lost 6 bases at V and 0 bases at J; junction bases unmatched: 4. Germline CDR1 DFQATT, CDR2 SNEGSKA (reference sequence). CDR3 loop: CSAPGGSSYNEQFF. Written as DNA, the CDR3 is TGCAGTGCCCCGGGGGGGAGCTCCTACAATGAGCAGTTCTTC.

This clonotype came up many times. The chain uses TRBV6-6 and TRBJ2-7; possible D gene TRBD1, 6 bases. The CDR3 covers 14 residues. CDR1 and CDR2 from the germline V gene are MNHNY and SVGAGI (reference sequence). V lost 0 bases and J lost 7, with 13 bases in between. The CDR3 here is CASSYSPSQGEQYF. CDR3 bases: TGTGCCAGCAGTTACTCACCATCCCAGGGGGAGCAGTACTTC.

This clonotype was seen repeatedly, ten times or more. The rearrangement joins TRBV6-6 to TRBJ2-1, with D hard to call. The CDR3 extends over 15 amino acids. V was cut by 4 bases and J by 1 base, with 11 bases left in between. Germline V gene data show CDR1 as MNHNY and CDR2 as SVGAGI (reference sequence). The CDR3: CASSSSEQSYNEQFF. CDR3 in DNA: TGTGCCAGCAGTTCCTCAGAGCAGTCCTACAATGAGCAGTTCTTC.

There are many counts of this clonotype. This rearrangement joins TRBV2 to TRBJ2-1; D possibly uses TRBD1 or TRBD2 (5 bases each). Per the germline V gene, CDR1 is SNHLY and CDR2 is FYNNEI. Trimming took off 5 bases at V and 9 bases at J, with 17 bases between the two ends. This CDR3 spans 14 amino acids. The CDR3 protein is CASSPGPLLSEQFF. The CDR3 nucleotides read TGTGCCAGCAGTCCGGGACCCCTCCTGAGTGAGCAGTTCTTC.

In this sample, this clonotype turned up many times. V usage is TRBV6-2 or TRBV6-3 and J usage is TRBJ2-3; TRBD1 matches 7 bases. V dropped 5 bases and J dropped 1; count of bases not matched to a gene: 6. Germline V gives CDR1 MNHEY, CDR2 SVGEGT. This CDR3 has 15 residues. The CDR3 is CASSDYDRGTDTQYF. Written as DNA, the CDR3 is TGTGCCAGCAGTGACTACGACAGGGGCACAGATACGCAGTATTTT.

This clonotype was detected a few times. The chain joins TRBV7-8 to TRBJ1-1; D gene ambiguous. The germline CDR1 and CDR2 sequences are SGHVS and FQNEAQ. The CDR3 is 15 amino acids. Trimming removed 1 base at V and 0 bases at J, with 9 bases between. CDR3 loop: CASSLEEEMNTEAFF. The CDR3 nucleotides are TGTGCCAGCAGCTTAGAAGAAGAGATGAACACTGAAGCTTTCTTT.

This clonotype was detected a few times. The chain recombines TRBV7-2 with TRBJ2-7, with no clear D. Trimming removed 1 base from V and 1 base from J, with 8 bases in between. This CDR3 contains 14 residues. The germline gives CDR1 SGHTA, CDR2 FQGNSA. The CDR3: CASSLVGRSYEQYF. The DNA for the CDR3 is TGTGCCAGCAGCTTAGTGGGCAGGTCCTACGAGCAGTACTTC.

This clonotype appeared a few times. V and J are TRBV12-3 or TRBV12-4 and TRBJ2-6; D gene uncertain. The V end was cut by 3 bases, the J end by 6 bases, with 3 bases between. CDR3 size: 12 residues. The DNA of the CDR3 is TGTGCCAGCAGTTTGGTGGCCAACGTCCTGACTTTC. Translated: CASSLVANVLTF.

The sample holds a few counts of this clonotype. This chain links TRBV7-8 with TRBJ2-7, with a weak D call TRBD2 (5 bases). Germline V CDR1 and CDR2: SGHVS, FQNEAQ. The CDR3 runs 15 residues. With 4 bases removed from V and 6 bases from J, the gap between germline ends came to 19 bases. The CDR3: CASSSPGPSRGEQYF. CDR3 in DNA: TGTGCCAGCAGCTCCCCTGGGCCGTCTCGGGGCGAGCAGTACTTC.

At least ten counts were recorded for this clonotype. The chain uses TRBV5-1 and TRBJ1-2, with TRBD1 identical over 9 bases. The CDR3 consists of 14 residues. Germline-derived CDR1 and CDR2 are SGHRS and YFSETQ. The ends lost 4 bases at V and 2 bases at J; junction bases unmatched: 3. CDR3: CASSPDRGNYGYTF. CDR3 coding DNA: TGCGCCAGCAGCCCGGACAGGGGAAACTATGGCTACACCTTC.

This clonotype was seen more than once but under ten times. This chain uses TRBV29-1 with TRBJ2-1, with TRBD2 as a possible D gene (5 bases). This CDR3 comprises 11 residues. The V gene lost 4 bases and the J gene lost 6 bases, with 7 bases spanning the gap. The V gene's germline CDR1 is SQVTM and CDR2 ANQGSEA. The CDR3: CSVARGNEQFF. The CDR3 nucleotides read TGCAGCGTTGCTCGGGGCAATGAGCAGTTCTTC.

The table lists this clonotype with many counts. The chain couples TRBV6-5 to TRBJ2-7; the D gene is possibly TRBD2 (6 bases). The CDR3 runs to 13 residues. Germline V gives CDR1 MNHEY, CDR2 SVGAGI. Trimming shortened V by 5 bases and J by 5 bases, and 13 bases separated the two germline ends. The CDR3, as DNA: TGTGCCAGCAGTGGTAGCGGAGGCGACGAGCAGTACTTC. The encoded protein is CASSGSGGDEQYF.

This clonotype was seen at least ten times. The CDR3 protein is CSARDLGYEQYF. For the CDR3, the DNA is TGCAGTGCTAGAGATCTCGGGTACGAGCAGTACTTC. The chain combines TRBV20-1 with TRBJ2-7; D not resolved. CDR3 length: 12 amino acids. V shed 0 bases and J shed 4 bases, with 7 bases lying between them. Germline CDR1 and CDR2: DFQATT and SNEGSKA (reference sequence).

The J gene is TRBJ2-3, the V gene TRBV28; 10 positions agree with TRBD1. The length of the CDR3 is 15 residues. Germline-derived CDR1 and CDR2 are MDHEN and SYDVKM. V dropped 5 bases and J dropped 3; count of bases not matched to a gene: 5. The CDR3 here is CASSLEDRGTDTQYF. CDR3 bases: TGTGCCAGCAGTCTCGAGGACAGGGGGACAGATACGCAGTATTTT.

The DNA for the CDR3 is TGTGCCAGCTTGAGAAGAGACAGAGCCAAAAACATTCAGTACTTC. Protein product: CASLRRDRAKNIQYF. The chain employs TRBV7-9 and TRBJ2-4; D perhaps matches TRBD1 (5 bases). The V gene lost 8 bases and the J gene lost 0 bases, with 14 bases spanning the gap. The CDR3 consists of 15 residues. Germline-derived CDR1 and CDR2 are SEHNR and FQNEAQ (reference sequence). Together with reference TRBV7-9 and TRBJ2-4, the CDR3 gives the full variable domain: DTGVSQNPRHKITKRGQNVTFRCDPISEHNRLYWYRQTLGQGPEFLTYFQNEAQLEKSRLLSDRFSAERPKGSFSTLEIQRTEQGDSAMYLCASLRRDRAKNIQYFGAGTRLSVL.

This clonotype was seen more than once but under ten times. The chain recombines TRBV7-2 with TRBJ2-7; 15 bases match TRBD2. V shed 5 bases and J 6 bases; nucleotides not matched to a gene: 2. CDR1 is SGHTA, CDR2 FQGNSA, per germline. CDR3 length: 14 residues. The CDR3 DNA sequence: TGTGCCAGCAGCAGGACTAGCGGGAGGGCCGAGCAGTACTTC. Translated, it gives CASSRTSGRAEQYF.

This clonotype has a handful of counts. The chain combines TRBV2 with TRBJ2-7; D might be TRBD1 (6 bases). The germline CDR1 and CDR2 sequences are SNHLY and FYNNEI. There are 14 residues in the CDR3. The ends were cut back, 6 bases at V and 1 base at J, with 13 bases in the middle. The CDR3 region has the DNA TGTGCCAGCAGGGACCCGACAGGTTCCTACGAGCAGTACTTC. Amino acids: CASRDPTGSYEQYF.

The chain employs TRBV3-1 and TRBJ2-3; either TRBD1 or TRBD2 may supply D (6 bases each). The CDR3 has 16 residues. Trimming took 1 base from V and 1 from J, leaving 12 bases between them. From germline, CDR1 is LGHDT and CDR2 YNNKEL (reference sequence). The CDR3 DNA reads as TGTGCCAGCAGCCAAGTCGGGGGCCGGCGCACAGATACGCAGTATTTT. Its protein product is CASSQVGGRRTDTQYF.

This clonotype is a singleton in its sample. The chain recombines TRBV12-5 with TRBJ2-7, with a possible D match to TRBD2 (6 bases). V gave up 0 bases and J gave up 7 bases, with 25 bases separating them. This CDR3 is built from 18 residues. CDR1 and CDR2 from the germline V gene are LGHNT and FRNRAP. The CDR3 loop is CASGLVADGGLVAEEQYF. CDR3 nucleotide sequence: TGTGCTAGTGGTTTGGTAGCCGACGGAGGGTTAGTCGCCGAGGAGCAGTACTTC.

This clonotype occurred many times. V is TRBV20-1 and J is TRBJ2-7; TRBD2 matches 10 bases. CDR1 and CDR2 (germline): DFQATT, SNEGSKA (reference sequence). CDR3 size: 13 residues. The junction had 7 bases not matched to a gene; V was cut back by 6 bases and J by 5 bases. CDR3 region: CSAGSGRADEQYF. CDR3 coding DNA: TGCAGTGCAGGGAGCGGGAGGGCCGACGAGCAGTACTTC.

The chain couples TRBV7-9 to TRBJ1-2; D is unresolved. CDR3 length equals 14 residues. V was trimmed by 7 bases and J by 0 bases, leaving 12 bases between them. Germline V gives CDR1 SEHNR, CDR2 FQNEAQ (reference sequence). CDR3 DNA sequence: TGTGCCAGCACCGTTGGGCAGACTAACTATGGCTACACCTTC. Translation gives CASTVGQTNYGYTF.

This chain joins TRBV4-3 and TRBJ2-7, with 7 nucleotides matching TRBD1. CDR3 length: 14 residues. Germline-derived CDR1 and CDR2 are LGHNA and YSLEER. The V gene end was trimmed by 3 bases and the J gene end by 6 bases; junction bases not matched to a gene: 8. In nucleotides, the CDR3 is TGCGCCAGCAGCCAGAAGGACAGGTTCAGCGAGCAGTACTTC. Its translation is CASSQKDRFSEQYF.

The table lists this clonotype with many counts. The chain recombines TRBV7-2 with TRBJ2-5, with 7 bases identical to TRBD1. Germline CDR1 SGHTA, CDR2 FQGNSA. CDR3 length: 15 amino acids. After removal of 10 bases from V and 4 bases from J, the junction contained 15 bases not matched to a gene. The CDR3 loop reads CATRPGQKTRETQYF. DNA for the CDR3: TGTGCCACCCGACCGGGACAGAAGACCCGAGAGACCCAGTACTTC.

CDR3 bases: TGTGCCAGTAGTATCTTCCAGGGGGGCTATGATACGCAGTATTTT. It yields the protein CASSIFQGGYDTQYF. The chain recombines TRBV19 with TRBJ2-3; maybe TRBD1 (7 bases). This CDR3 has 15 amino acids. The V and J ends lost 3 bases and 6 bases respectively, with 16 bases between them. In germline, CDR1 is LNHDA, CDR2 SQIVND (reference sequence).